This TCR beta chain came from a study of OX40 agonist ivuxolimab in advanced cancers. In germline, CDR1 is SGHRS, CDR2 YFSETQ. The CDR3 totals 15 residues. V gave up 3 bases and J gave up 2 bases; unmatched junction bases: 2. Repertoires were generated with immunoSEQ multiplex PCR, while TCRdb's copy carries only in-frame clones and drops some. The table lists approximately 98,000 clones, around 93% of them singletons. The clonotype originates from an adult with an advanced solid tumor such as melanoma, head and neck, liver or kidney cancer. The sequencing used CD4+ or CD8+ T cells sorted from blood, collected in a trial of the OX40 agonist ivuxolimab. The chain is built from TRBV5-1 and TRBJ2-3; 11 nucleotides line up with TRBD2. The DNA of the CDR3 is TGCGCCAGCAGCTCGGGACTAGCGGACACAGATACGCAGTATTTT. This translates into CASSSGLADTDTQYF.